This TCR beta chain derives from a study of CD8 T cells in ankylosing spondylitis. Study outcomes and limitations: Certain motif variants had earlier appeared in reactive arthritis synovial fluid and blood. Relatively rare in peripheral blood, disease-linked clones were also CD8+. Enrichment of disease-linked clones was reportedly significant in matched ankylosing spondylitis synovial fluid. Eight highly homologous variants formed a TCR beta motif that appeared characteristic of ankylosing spondylitis blood.

This clonotype occurred many times. What it binds is not known. Quantitative 5'-RACE with molecular barcodes generated TCR beta libraries. TCRdb reprocessed the 5' RACE reads via MiXCR and lists one record per CDR3 protein. The sample has 500,000 to 650,000 distinct CDR3 sequences, 5.3% seen once; the top ten hold under 4.5%. CDR1 is SGHTA and CDR2 is FQGTGA in the germline V gene. V lost 0 bases, J lost 5 bases, and 3 bases stayed unmatched. The CDR3 covers 14 residues. The clonotype comes from a male donor with ankylosing spondylitis. The rearrangement uses TRBV7-3 and TRBJ1-1; TRBD1 matches 7 bases. Sequenced sample: blood, either unsorted or a sorted T cell fraction (not recorded which). Here the CDR3 DNA reads TGTGCCAGCAGCTTAACCCGGACAGGAACTGAAGCTTTCTTT. Encoded protein: CASSLTRTGTEAFF. Drawing the rest from reference TRBV7-3 and TRBJ1-1, the complete variable domain is GAGVSQTPSNKVTEKGKYVELRCDPISGHTALYWYRQSLGQGPEFLIYFQGTGAADDSGLPNDRFFAVRPEGSVSTLKIQRTERGDSAVYLCASSLTRTGTEAFFGQGTRLTVV.